The 17 T cell receptor beta chains below were found in one sample sequenced in a study of identical twins. TCRdb re-called the 5' RACE reads with MiXCR, one entry per CDR3 protein. The table shows under 900,000 distinct CDR3 sequences, with over 15% occurring only once. Separately, the same data were catalogued under a study of T cells expressing NK-cell markers.

The sequenced sample consisted of PBMCs. Receptor source: a woman between 18 and 29 years old in good health.

This clonotype was seen more than once but under ten times. This chain connects TRBV6-5 to TRBJ2-1; 10 nucleotides align to TRBD2. The length of the CDR3 is 14 residues. Germline V CDR1 and CDR2: MNHEY, SVGAGI. With 4 bases clipped from V and 9 bases from J, the junction kept 6 bases outside the gene matches. The DNA of the CDR3 is TGTGCCAGCAGTTTAGCGGGGGGCCCCCCTGAGCAGTTCTTC. It yields the protein CASSLAGGPPEQFF.

V gene TRBV9 combines with J gene TRBJ2-1; weak D call: TRBD2 (5 bases). The germline CDR1 and CDR2 sequences are SGDLS and YYNGEE. The CDR3 extends over 15 amino acids. V lost 0 bases to trimming and J lost 0 bases, with 7 bases between them. CDR3 DNA sequence: TGTGCCAGCAGCGTAGAACTAGACTCCTACAATGAGCAGTTCTTC. It encodes CASSVELDSYNEQFF.

This clonotype was detected only a few times. This rearrangement joins TRBV12-3 or TRBV12-4 to TRBJ2-1; 14 bases align to TRBD2. This CDR3 contains 16 residues. The ends lost 4 bases at V and 2 bases at J; junction bases unmatched: 1. The DNA for the CDR3 is TGTGCCAGCAGTTGGACTAGCGGGGGGACCTACAATGAGCAGTTCTTC. This encodes CASSWTSGGTYNEQFF.

This clonotype was counted only a few times. The V gene is TRBV12-3 or TRBV12-4, the J gene TRBJ2-3; 8 nucleotides agree with TRBD2. This CDR3 is built from 13 residues. With V trimmed by 7 bases and J by 6 bases, 6 bases remained unmatched. DNA of the CDR3: TGTGCCAGCAAAGCGGGAGTCATGGATACGCAGTATTTT. Amino acids: CASKAGVMDTQYF.

This clonotype was detected a few times. The chain uses TRBV20-1 and TRBJ2-7, with a possible D match to TRBD2 (5 bases). CDR1 and CDR2 from the germline V gene are DFQATT and SNEGSKA (reference sequence). V lost 6 bases and J 3 bases, leaving 15 bases between the germline ends. CDR3 length: 13 amino acids. Here the CDR3 reads CSALYGNDYEQYF. In DNA, the CDR3 is TGCAGTGCCTTGTACGGGAATGACTACGAGCAGTACTTC.

V gene TRBV12-3 or TRBV12-4 combines with J gene TRBJ1-1; D remains unclear. There are 14 residues in the CDR3. V was clipped by 5 bases and J by 1 base, with 11 bases between them. The chain's CDR3 is CASSHTGWNTEAFF. The CDR3, as DNA: TGTGCCAGCAGTCACACCGGGTGGAACACTGAAGCTTTCTTT.

This chain uses TRBV7-9 with TRBJ2-7; D might be TRBD2 (6 bases). Trimming cost V 3 bases and J 2 bases, with 11 bases left between them. The CDR3 spans 14 residues. Per the germline V gene, CDR1 is SEHNR and CDR2 is FQNEAQ (reference sequence). CDR3: CASSFLASAYEQYF. The CDR3 bases are TGTGCCAGCAGCTTTCTAGCTAGCGCCTACGAGCAGTACTTC. Based on the CDR3 plus reference TRBV7-9 and TRBJ2-7, the full variable domain is DTGVSQNPRHKITKRGQNVTFRCDPISEHNRLYWYRQTLGQGPEFLTYFQNEAQLEKSRLLSDRFSAERPKGSFSTLEIQRTEQGDSAMYLCASSFLASAYEQYFGPGTRLTVT.

There are a few counts of this clonotype. The rearrangement uses TRBV6-2 or TRBV6-3 and TRBJ2-7; the D gene is possibly TRBD2 (6 bases). CDR1 is MNHEY and CDR2 is SVGEGT in the germline V gene. Trimming cost V 5 bases and J 4 bases, with 15 bases left between them. The CDR3 runs to 14 residues. The CDR3 spells CASSPGTPPYEQYF. Here the CDR3 DNA reads TGTGCCAGCAGTCCCGGGACTCCGCCTTACGAGCAGTACTTC.

This chain uses TRBV18 with TRBJ1-2; the D is unclear. Germline values: CDR1 KGHSH, CDR2 LQKENI. CDR3 size: 14 residues. Trimming pared 2 bases from V and 2 bases from J, leaving 9 bases between. The CDR3 loop reads CASSPGPINYGYTF. CDR3 in DNA: TGTGCCAGCTCACCAGGACCGATCAACTATGGCTACACCTTC.

This clonotype was found a few times. The CDR3 here is CASSLFMGVDTDTQYF. The CDR3, as DNA: TGTGCCAGCAGCTTATTTATGGGGGTAGACACAGATACGCAGTATTTT. The chain has TRBV7-8 and TRBJ2-3; D assignment may be TRBD1 or TRBD2 (5 bases each). Germline V gene sequence: CDR1 SGHVS, CDR2 FQNEAQ. The CDR3 loop spans 16 amino acids. Trimming took off 2 bases at V and 2 bases at J, with 14 bases between the two ends. Full variable domain (outside the CDR3, taken from reference TRBV7-8 and TRBJ2-3): GAGVSQSPRYKVAKRGQDVALRCDPISGHVSLFWYQQALGQGPEFLTYFQNEAQLDKSGLPSDRFFAERPEGSVSTLKIQRTQQEDSAVYLCASSLFMGVDTDTQYFGPGTRLTVL.

This chain connects TRBV13 to TRBJ1-1, with 10 bases aligning to TRBD1. The germline V gene encodes CDR1 PRHDT and CDR2 FYEKMQ (reference sequence). Trimming removed 5 bases from V and 1 base from J; junction bases left unmatched: 10. The CDR3 length is 17 residues. The CDR3 DNA sequence: TGTGCCAGCAGCAATCCCGGGACAGGGGCCGGGAACACTGAAGCTTTCTTT. Translation: CASSNPGTGAGNTEAFF.

A few counts support this clonotype. The J gene is TRBJ2-2, the V gene TRBV27; TRBD2 matches at 16 bases. CDR1 MNHEY and CDR2 SMNVEV come from the germline V gene (reference sequence). The CDR3 is 19 amino acids. The V gene end was trimmed by 2 bases and the J gene end by 7 bases; junction bases not matched to a gene: 10. The CDR3 nucleotides read TGTGCCAGCAGTTTAGAGGGACTAGCGGGGGGGCCTAGGATCGGGGAGCTGTTTTTT. Translating gives CASSLEGLAGGPRIGELFF.

This chain uses TRBV12-3 or TRBV12-4 with TRBJ2-1, with 10 bases that match TRBD2. This CDR3 contains 18 residues. V was clipped by 0 bases and J by 8 bases; unmatched bases: 13. CDR3 sequence reads: CASSLARIAGGSGDEQFF. For the CDR3, the DNA is TGTGCCAGCAGTTTAGCGCGAATAGCGGGGGGATCAGGGGATGAGCAGTTCTTC.

The rearrangement links TRBV27 to TRBJ1-6, with TRBD1 matching over 8 bases. CDR1 and CDR2 (germline): MNHEY, SMNVEV (reference sequence). The trim removed 6 bases at V and 10 bases at J, leaving 8 bases unmatched. This CDR3 is 14 amino acids long. The CDR3 coding sequence is TGTGCCAGCAGAGCCGGGACAGGTAGATCACCCCTCCACTTT. It translates to CASRAGTGRSPLHF.

The table lists this clonotype with a few counts. The chain links TRBV29-1 to TRBJ2-7; TRBD2 agrees at 8 bases. V was clipped by 2 bases and J by 0 bases; unmatched bases: 9. The CDR3 totals 16 residues. Germline V gene data show CDR1 as SQVTM and CDR2 as ANQGSEA. CDR3 bases: TGCAGCGTTGAACGTATACTAGCGGTAAGCTCCTACGAGCAGTACTTC. Protein product: CSVERILAVSSYEQYF.

This chain joins TRBV7-3 and TRBJ2-1, with 9 bases identical to TRBD2. Germline values: CDR1 SGHTA, CDR2 FQGTGA. This CDR3 region has 15 residues. The ends lost 5 bases at V and 10 bases at J; junction bases unmatched: 12. The DNA for the CDR3 is TGTGCCAGCAGCCCAAGCGGGGGGAGAATGGCGGAGCAGTTCTTC. Translating it yields CASSPSGGRMAEQFF. The full variable domain, completed using reference TRBV7-3 and TRBJ2-1, is GAGVSQTPSNKVTEKGKYVELRCDPISGHTALYWYRQSLGQGPEFLIYFQGTGAADDSGLPNDRFFAVRPEGSVSTLKIQRTERGDSAVYLCASSPSGGRMAEQFFGPGTRLTVL.

In DNA, the CDR3 is TGCGCCAGCAGCCACGGTTATTCCGGGGAGCTGTTTTTT. Amino acids: CASSHGYSGELFF. The chain links TRBV5-1 to TRBJ2-2; D call uncertain. Germline V gene data show CDR1 as SGHRS and CDR2 as YFSETQ. The CDR3 runs to 13 residues. Trimming removed 4 bases at V and 6 bases at J, with 10 bases between.